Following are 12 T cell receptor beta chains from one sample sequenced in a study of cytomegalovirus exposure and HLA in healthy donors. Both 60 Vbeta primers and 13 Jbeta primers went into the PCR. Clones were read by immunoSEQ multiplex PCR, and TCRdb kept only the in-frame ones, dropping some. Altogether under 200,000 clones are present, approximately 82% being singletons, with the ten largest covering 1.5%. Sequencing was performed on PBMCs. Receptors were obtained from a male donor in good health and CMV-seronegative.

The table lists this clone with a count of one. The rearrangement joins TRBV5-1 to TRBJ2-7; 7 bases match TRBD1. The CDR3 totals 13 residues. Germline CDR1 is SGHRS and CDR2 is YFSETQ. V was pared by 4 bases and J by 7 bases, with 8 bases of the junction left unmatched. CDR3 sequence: CASSLDRVEEQYF. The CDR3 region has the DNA TGCGCCAGCAGCCTAGACAGGGTCGAGGAGCAGTACTTC.

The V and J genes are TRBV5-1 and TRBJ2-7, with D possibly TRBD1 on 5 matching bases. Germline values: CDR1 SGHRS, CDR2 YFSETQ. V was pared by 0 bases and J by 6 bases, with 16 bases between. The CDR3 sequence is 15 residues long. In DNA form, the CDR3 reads TGCGCCAGCAGCTTGGGCGTTGCCGGGCAGGGCGAGCAGTACTTC. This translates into CASSLGVAGQGEQYF.

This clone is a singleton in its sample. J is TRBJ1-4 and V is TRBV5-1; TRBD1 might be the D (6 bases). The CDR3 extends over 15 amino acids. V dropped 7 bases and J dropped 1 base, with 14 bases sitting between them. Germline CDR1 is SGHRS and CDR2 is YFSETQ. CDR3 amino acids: CASSREGQTNEKLFF. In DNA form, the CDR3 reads TGCGCCAGCTCCCGGGAGGGACAAACTAATGAAAAACTGTTTTTT.

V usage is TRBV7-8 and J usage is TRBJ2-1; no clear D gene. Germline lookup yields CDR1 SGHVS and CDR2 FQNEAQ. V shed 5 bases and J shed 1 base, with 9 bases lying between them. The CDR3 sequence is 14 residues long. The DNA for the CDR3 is TGTGCCAGCAGCGATGACACTTCCTACAATGAGCAGTTCTTC. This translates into CASSDDTSYNEQFF.

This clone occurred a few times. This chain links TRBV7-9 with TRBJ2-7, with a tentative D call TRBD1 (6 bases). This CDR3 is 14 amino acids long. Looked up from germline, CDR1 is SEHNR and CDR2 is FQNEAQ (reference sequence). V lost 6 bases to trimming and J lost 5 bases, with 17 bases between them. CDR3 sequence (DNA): TGTGCCAGCAGTCATATACAGGGTTATCACGAGCAGTACTTC. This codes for CASSHIQGYHEQYF.

CDR3 region: CASSVAGTSENYNEQFF. In nucleotides, the CDR3 is TGCGCCAGCAGCGTGGCCGGGACTAGCGAGAATTACAATGAGCAGTTCTTC. The genes are TRBV5-1 and TRBJ2-1, with TRBD2 matching 10 bases. V lost 4 bases to trimming and J lost 4 bases; unmatched junction nucleotides: 11. Germline V CDR1 and CDR2: SGHRS, YFSETQ. This CDR3 is 17 amino acids long.

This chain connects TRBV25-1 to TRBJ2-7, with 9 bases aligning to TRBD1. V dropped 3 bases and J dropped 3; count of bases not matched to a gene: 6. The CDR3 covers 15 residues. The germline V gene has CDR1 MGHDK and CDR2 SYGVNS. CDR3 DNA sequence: TGTGCCAGCAGTGACCCGACAGGGGGGAGCTACGAGCAGTACTTC. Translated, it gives CASSDPTGGSYEQYF.

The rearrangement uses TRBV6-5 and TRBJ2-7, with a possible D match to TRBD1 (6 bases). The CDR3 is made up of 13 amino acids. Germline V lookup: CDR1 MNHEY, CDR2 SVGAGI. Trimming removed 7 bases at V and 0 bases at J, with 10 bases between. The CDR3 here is CASKEGGSYEQYF. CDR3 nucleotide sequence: TGTGCCAGCAAGGAAGGGGGCTCCTACGAGCAGTACTTC.

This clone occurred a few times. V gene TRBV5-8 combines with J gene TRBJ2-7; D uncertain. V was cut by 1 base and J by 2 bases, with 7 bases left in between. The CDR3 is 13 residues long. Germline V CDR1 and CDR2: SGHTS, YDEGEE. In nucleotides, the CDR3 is TGTGCCAGCAGCTTGCGACTTGCCTACGAGCAGTACTTC. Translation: CASSLRLAYEQYF.

For the CDR3, the DNA is TGTGCCAGCAGCTCCCGGACTAGCGGTTTAGACAATGAGCAGTTCTTC. This sequence encodes CASSSRTSGLDNEQFF. The gene calls are TRBV9 and TRBJ2-1; 10 bases are a match to TRBD2. The germline V gene has CDR1 SGDLS and CDR2 YYNGEE. This CDR3 has 16 amino acids. Germline trimming cut 4 bases from V and 5 bases from J; bases unmatched to any gene: 9.

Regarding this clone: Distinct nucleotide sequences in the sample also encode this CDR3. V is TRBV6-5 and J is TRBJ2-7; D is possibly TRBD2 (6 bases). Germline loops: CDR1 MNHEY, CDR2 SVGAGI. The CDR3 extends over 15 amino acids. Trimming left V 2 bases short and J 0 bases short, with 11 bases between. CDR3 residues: CASSYDTSPSYEQYF. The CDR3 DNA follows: TGTGCCAGCAGTTACGATACTAGCCCCTCCTACGAGCAGTACTTC.

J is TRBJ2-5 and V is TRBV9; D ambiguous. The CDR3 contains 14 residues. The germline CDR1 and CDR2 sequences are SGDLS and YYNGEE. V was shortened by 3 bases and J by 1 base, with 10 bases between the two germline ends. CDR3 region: CASSAMASQETQYF. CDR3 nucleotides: TGTGCCAGCAGCGCCATGGCCAGCCAAGAGACCCAGTACTTC.